This TCR beta chain was sequenced during a study of cytomegalovirus exposure and HLA in healthy donors. This clone was seen just once. Germline V gene lookup returns CDR1 LNHDA and CDR2 SQIVND (reference sequence). Trimming pared 3 bases from V and 5 bases from J, leaving 13 bases between. The CDR3 has 14 amino acids. The PCR was carried out with 60 Vbeta primers and 13 Jbeta primers. TCRdb's table, derived via immunoSEQ multiplex PCR, lists solely in-frame clones and lacks some. The sample shows about 95,000 clones, around 73% of them seen only once. The chain carries TRBV19 and TRBJ2-5, with D possibly matching TRBD2 (6 bases). Sequenced input: PBMCs. The clonotype was recovered from a woman in her forties in good health and CMV-seropositive. This CDR3 is CASSMNEEGETQYF. Written as DNA, the CDR3 is TGTGCCAGTAGTATGAATGAGGAGGGGGAGACCCAGTACTTC. The variable domain in full, with the rest retrieved from reference TRBV19 and TRBJ2-5, is DGGITQSPKYLFRKEGQNVTLSCEQNLNHDAMYWYRQDPGQGLRLIYYSQIVNDFQKGDIAEGYSVSREKKESFPLTVTSAQKNPTAFYLCASSMNEEGETQYFGPGTRLLVL.